The 12 T cell receptor beta chains below all came from one sample that was sequenced in a study of sequential checkpoint blockade in melanoma (dated by TCRdb to the late 2010s). The library was generated by the immunoSEQ multiplex PCR assay. TCRdb provides this immuneACCESS table in a form limited to in-frame rearrangements. Some clones are lacking; in checked studies, under half of them reflect an unresolved V gene, and why the rest are absent is not known. For this sample there are some 18,000 clones; 80% appear just once. The ten top clones hold 10% to 15% of the sample. This sample's treatment or condition label indicates: randomized to nivolumab then ipilimumab (arm A) or the reverse (arm B). The specimen was CD8+ T cells sorted from blood (inferred from file names), collected from a patient given nivolumab and ipilimumab in sequence. The receptor set was obtained from a human donor with melanoma.

This clone was seen once. The chain joins TRBV27 to TRBJ2-7; maybe TRBD1 (5 bases). Germline-derived CDR1 and CDR2 are MNHEY and SMNVEV (reference sequence). This CDR3 region has 13 residues. V lost 8 bases to trimming and J lost 0 bases, with 11 bases between them. CDR3 loop: CASLGQGSYEQYF. Here the CDR3 DNA reads TGTGCCAGCCTCGGGCAGGGCTCCTACGAGCAGTACTTC.

This chain connects TRBV5-1 to TRBJ1-1; the D is unclear. CDR1 and CDR2 (germline): SGHRS, YFSETQ. The length of the CDR3 is 14 residues. With 4 bases removed from V and 6 bases from J, the gap between germline ends came to 16 bases. Here the CDR3 reads CASSPGEGGAEAFF. As DNA, the CDR3 is TGCGCCAGCAGCCCCGGGGAGGGCGGCGCTGAAGCTTTCTTT.

The genes are TRBV11-2 and TRBJ2-1; D unresolved. The CDR3 is 17 amino acids. Trimming took 5 bases from V and 0 from J, leaving 17 bases between them. Germline V lookup: CDR1 SGHAT, CDR2 FQNNGV. This CDR3 is CASSPLSSTSSYNEQFF. CDR3 nucleotides: TGTGCCAGCAGCCCCCTATCGTCTACGAGCTCCTACAATGAGCAGTTCTTC.

V is TRBV7-2 and J is TRBJ2-7; 10 bases line up with TRBD2. Trimming at V came to 5 bases and at J to 1 base, leaving 8 bases not matched to a gene. The CDR3 contains 16 residues. The germline V gene has CDR1 SGHTA and CDR2 FQGNSA. The CDR3 sequence: CASSQPGLASSYEQYF. Here the CDR3 DNA reads TGTGCCAGCAGCCAACCGGGACTAGCGTCGTCCTACGAGCAGTACTTC. The full variable domain, completed using reference TRBV7-2 and TRBJ2-7, is GAGVSQSPSNKVTEKGKDVELRCDPISGHTALYWYRQSLGQGLEFLIYFQGNSAPDKSGLPSDRFSAERTGGSVSTLTIQRTQQEDSAVYLCASSQPGLASSYEQYFGPGTRLTVT.

The chain is built from TRBV5-4 and TRBJ2-7; 13 bases agree with TRBD2. CDR1 is SGHNT, CDR2 YYREEE, per germline (reference sequence). V was pared by 2 bases and J by 3 bases, with 8 bases of the junction left unmatched. The CDR3 is 17 amino acids. The CDR3 region is CASSFQLAGGPDYEQYF. Written as DNA, the CDR3 is TGTGCCAGCAGCTTCCAACTAGCGGGAGGGCCCGACTACGAGCAGTACTTC. The full variable domain, rest sourced from reference TRBV5-4 and TRBJ2-7, is ETGVTQSPTHLIKTRGQQVTLRCSSQSGHNTVSWYQQALGQGPQFIFQYYREEENGRGNFPPRFSGLQFPNYSSELNVNALELDDSALYLCASSFQLAGGPDYEQYFGPGTRLTVT.

The chain links TRBV9 to TRBJ1-2; D unresolved. Trimming cost V 4 bases and J 6 bases, with 19 bases left between them. The germline gives CDR1 SGDLS, CDR2 YYNGEE. This CDR3 region has 15 residues. This CDR3 is CASSPRGAGFDGYTF. Here the CDR3 DNA reads TGTGCCAGCAGCCCCCGGGGAGCCGGGTTCGATGGCTACACCTTC. The full variable domain, completed using reference TRBV9 and TRBJ1-2, is DSGVTQTPKHLITATGQRVTLRCSPRSGDLSVYWYQQSLDQGLQFLIQYYNGEERAKGNILERFSAQQFPDLHSELNLSSLELGDSALYFCASSPRGAGFDGYTFGSGTRLTVV.

This clone showed up just once. The rearrangement links TRBV6-1 to TRBJ2-7; D gene uncertain. Trimming removed 4 bases at V and 4 bases at J, with 2 bases between. CDR3 length: 10 amino acids. Looked up from germline, CDR1 is MNHNS and CDR2 is SASEGT. CDR3 protein: CASSVYEQYF. The CDR3 DNA sequence: TGTGCCAGCAGTGTATACGAGCAGTACTTC.

The J gene is TRBJ1-5, the V gene TRBV7-9, with D uncertain. The V end lost 10 bases, the J end lost 2 bases, and 18 bases lay between the germline ends. Germline V lookup: CDR1 SEHNR, CDR2 FQNEAQ (reference sequence). The CDR3 loop spans 15 amino acids. The CDR3 spells CATPPGGQGNQPQHF. Here the CDR3 DNA reads TGTGCCACCCCGCCGGGAGGGCAGGGCAATCAGCCCCAGCATTTT.

This clone is labeled as medium-sized. The rearrangement joins TRBV4-1 to TRBJ1-2; D gene unclear. Germline V CDR1 and CDR2: MGHRA, YSYEKL. CDR3 length equals 15 residues. The germline V and J ends were trimmed by 2 bases and 5 bases, with 15 bases remaining between them. The DNA for the CDR3 is TGCGCCAGCAGCCAACATGCGTCCGGGGTTTATGGCTACACCTTC. Its protein is CASSQHASGVYGYTF.

The chain recombines TRBV28 with TRBJ2-7; TRBD1 agrees at 7 bases. Germline V lookup: CDR1 MDHEN, CDR2 SYDVKM. The CDR3 spans 13 residues. V shed 3 bases and J 3 bases; nucleotides not matched to a gene: 2. In nucleotides, the CDR3 is TGTGCCAGCAGTTTCAGACAGGGCTACGAGCAGTACTTC. Its translation is CASSFRQGYEQYF.

The J gene is TRBJ1-5, the V gene TRBV7-2; TRBD1 is a possible D gene (6 bases). Deletions cut 4 bases from V and 4 bases from J, with 8 bases between. Germline CDR1 and CDR2: SGHTA and FQGNSA. This CDR3 comprises 13 residues. The CDR3 sequence is CASSWTANQPQHF. CDR3 sequence (DNA): TGTGCCAGCAGCTGGACAGCGAATCAGCCCCAGCATTTT.

Concerning this clone itself: The same CDR3 is also encoded by other DNA sequences in this sample. J is TRBJ2-7 and V is TRBV5-1; TRBD1 agrees at 10 bases. The CDR3 runs 14 residues. V gave up 2 bases and J gave up 2 bases; unmatched junction bases: 1. Germline assignment: CDR1 SGHRS and CDR2 YFSETQ. The CDR3 nucleotides are TGCGCCAGCAGCTTAGGACAGGGGGCCTACGAGCAGTACTTC. This encodes CASSLGQGAYEQYF.